The 21 T cell receptor beta chains below come from one sample, sequenced in a study of cytomegalovirus exposure and HLA in healthy donors. 60 Vbeta and 13 Jbeta primers were used in PCR. Profiling relied on immunoSEQ multiplex PCR, and the TCRdb table lists in-frame clones only, not all of them. The data include some 51,000 clones; the top ten clones carry under 10%. Specimen: PBMCs. These receptors all stem from a man over 45 in good health and CMV-seropositive.

The chain carries TRBV6-1 and TRBJ1-2, with TRBD1 identical over 8 bases. Germline-derived CDR1 and CDR2 are MNHNS and SASEGT. V shed 6 bases and J 5 bases; nucleotides not matched to a gene: 8. The CDR3 is 14 residues long. The CDR3 reads CASRTTGVRYGYTF. In DNA, the CDR3 is TGTGCCAGCAGAACGACAGGGGTACGGTATGGCTACACCTTC.

The genes are TRBV19 and TRBJ1-1; D is ambiguous. Trimming took off 9 bases at V and 0 bases at J, with 11 bases between the two ends. Germline lookup yields CDR1 LNHDA and CDR2 SQIVND (reference sequence). The CDR3 runs 13 residues. The CDR3 nucleotides are TGTGCCAGCAAGACAAGCCTGAACACTGAAGCTTTCTTT. This sequence encodes CASKTSLNTEAFF. The full variable domain, its missing parts supplied by reference TRBV19 and TRBJ1-1, is DGGITQSPKYLFRKEGQNVTLSCEQNLNHDAMYWYRQDPGQGLRLIYYSQIVNDFQKGDIAEGYSVSREKKESFPLTVTSAQKNPTAFYLCASKTSLNTEAFFGQGTRLTVV.

DNA for the CDR3: TGCAGCGTTGAACCCCCGGATGGCTACACCTTC. It codes for CSVEPPDGYTF. V and J are TRBV29-1 and TRBJ1-2; D is unclear. This CDR3 is built from 11 residues. The V end was cut by 2 bases, the J end by 6 bases, with 7 bases between. The germline CDR1 and CDR2 sequences are SQVTM and ANQGSEA.

Written as DNA, the CDR3 is TGTGCCAGCTCACCACCGTCCGGCATCCTGAGGACTGAAGCTTTCTTT. Translation: CASSPPSGILRTEAFF. This chain joins TRBV18 and TRBJ1-1; D uncertain. Germline lookup yields CDR1 KGHSH and CDR2 LQKENI. V dropped 0 bases and J dropped 5 bases, with 16 bases sitting between them. The CDR3 contains 16 residues.

V is TRBV9 and J is TRBJ2-5; D is perhaps TRBD1 (5 bases). V lost 0 bases and J 5 bases, leaving 8 bases between the germline ends. CDR3 length: 13 residues. Germline values: CDR1 SGDLS, CDR2 YYNGEE. The CDR3 sequence is CASSVGGRETQYF. In nucleotides, the CDR3 is TGTGCCAGCAGCGTAGGGGGCAGGGAGACCCAGTACTTC.

The rearrangement joins TRBV2 to TRBJ1-4; 10 positions agree with TRBD1. V gave up 5 bases and J gave up 3 bases; unmatched junction bases: 6. Germline V CDR1 and CDR2: SNHLY, FYNNEI. This CDR3 contains 16 residues. The DNA for the CDR3 is TGTGCCAGCAGTCGGGACAGGGGTTTTTCTAATGAAAAACTGTTTTTT. Its translation is CASSRDRGFSNEKLFF. The entire variable domain, with the rest obtained from reference TRBV2 and TRBJ1-4, is as follows: EPEVTQTPSHQVTQMGQEVILRCVPISNHLYFYWYRQILGQKVEFLVSFYNNEISEKSEIFDDQFSVERPDGSNFTLKIRSTKLEDSAMYFCASSRDRGFSNEKLFFGSGTQLSVL.

The gene calls are TRBV27 and TRBJ1-1; TRBD1 might be the D (5 bases). Trimming removed 6 bases at V and 10 bases at J, with 15 bases between. Germline V gene lookup returns CDR1 MNHEY and CDR2 SMNVEV (reference sequence). This CDR3 has 12 amino acids. The CDR3 bases are TGTGCCAGCAGCGGGACCGCGGGGGGAGCTTTCTTT. As protein: CASSGTAGGAFF.

CDR3 DNA sequence: TGTGCCAGCAGACATACTAGCGGGTTCGCCTACGAGCAGTACTTC. It translates to CASRHTSGFAYEQYF. V and J are TRBV2 and TRBJ2-7; 9 nucleotides align to TRBD2. CDR1 and CDR2 from the germline V gene are SNHLY and FYNNEI. J lost 2 bases, V lost 6 bases, and 8 bases had no gene match. The CDR3 extends over 15 amino acids.

The rearrangement links TRBV29-1 to TRBJ1-5; unclear D gene. Germline V lookup: CDR1 SQVTM, CDR2 ANQGSEA. The CDR3 contains 16 residues. The V gene lost 0 bases and the J gene lost 1 base, with 13 bases spanning the gap. CDR3 in amino acids: CSVEDLEASSNQPQHF. CDR3 DNA sequence: TGCAGCGTTGAAGATCTAGAGGCTTCGAGCAATCAGCCCCAGCATTTT.

The V and J genes are TRBV5-1 and TRBJ1-4; D not certain. The CDR3 contains 14 residues. Germline CDR1 is SGHRS and CDR2 is YFSETQ. V was trimmed by 2 bases and J by 8 bases, leaving 13 bases between them. Written as DNA, the CDR3 is TGCGCCAGCAGCTTCACTGGTGACGGGGAAAAACTGTTTTTT. Residues: CASSFTGDGEKLFF.

This chain links TRBV28 with TRBJ1-5, with D maybe TRBD1 (5 bases). Germline CDR1 is MDHEN and CDR2 is SYDVKM. V dropped 4 bases and J dropped 4 bases, with 8 bases sitting between them. There are 13 residues in the CDR3. The DNA for the CDR3 is TGTGCCAGCAGTTGGTCAGGGAATCAGCCCCAGCATTTT. Protein: CASSWSGNQPQHF.

The CDR3 is CASSPRVYTF. CDR3 nucleotide sequence: TGTGCCAGCAGTCCGAGGGTCTACACCTTC. The chain carries TRBV7-9 and TRBJ1-2; D not certain. Trimming stripped 6 bases from V and 10 bases from J, with 9 bases between. There are 10 residues in the CDR3. Germline CDR1 and CDR2: SEHNR and FQNEAQ (reference sequence).

The V gene is TRBV19, the J gene TRBJ2-7; 8 nucleotides align to TRBD1. The CDR3 is 13 amino acids. The trim removed 5 bases at V and 6 bases at J, leaving 6 bases unmatched. CDR1 LNHDA and CDR2 SQIVND come from the germline V gene (reference sequence). The CDR3 coding sequence is TGTGCCAGTAGTCCCGGACAGGGTGGCGAGCAGTACTTC. Protein product: CASSPGQGGEQYF.

The V call is TRBV7-9, the J call TRBJ1-2; TRBD1 matches 8 bases. Germline lookup yields CDR1 SEHNR and CDR2 FQNEAQ (reference sequence). The CDR3 runs 15 residues. J was trimmed by 4 bases and V by 0 bases; bases with no gene match: 4. The CDR3 coding sequence is TGTGCCAGCAGCTTAGCGCAGGGGGCAGTCTATGGCTACACCTTC. Protein sequence: CASSLAQGAVYGYTF.

CDR3 DNA sequence: TGCGCCAGCAGCCATGGGACTAGCGGGGGGATTTTCCCCGGGGATGAGCAGTTCTTC. This translates into CASSHGTSGGIFPGDEQFF. The genes are TRBV4-3 and TRBJ2-1, with TRBD2 identical over 15 bases. Per the germline V gene, CDR1 is LGHNA and CDR2 is YSLEER. The CDR3 totals 19 residues. The V gene end was trimmed by 3 bases and the J gene end by 8 bases; junction bases not matched to a gene: 14.

The J gene is TRBJ2-1, the V gene TRBV7-3; 9 bases map to TRBD1. Germline-derived CDR1 and CDR2 are SGHTA and FQGTGA. The CDR3 length is 17 residues. With V trimmed by 0 bases and J by 6 bases, 9 bases remained unmatched. CDR3 sequence: CASSLTGQGQISNEQFF. The CDR3 DNA sequence: TGTGCCAGCAGCTTAACCGGACAGGGGCAGATTAGCAATGAGCAGTTCTTC.

The chain couples TRBV30 to TRBJ2-7; D gene ambiguous. The germline V and J ends were trimmed by 0 bases and 3 bases, with 9 bases remaining between them. Per germline, CDR1 GTSNPN and CDR2 SVGIG (reference sequence). The CDR3 spans 13 residues. The CDR3 DNA sequence: TGTGCCTGGAGTGTAAACTCGGGCTACGAGCAGTACTTC. Translating gives CAWSVNSGYEQYF.

The chain uses TRBV9 and TRBJ1-3; no clear D gene. Germline V gene data show CDR1 as SGDLS and CDR2 as YYNGEE. This CDR3 contains 15 residues. V lost 2 bases and J lost 4, with 13 bases in between. The CDR3 is CASSVTEGFGNTIYF. The CDR3, as DNA: TGTGCCAGCAGCGTCACAGAGGGTTTCGGAAACACCATATATTTT.

The chain employs TRBV14 and TRBJ1-2, with a possible D match to TRBD1 (5 bases). CDR1 is SGHDN and CDR2 is FVKESK in the germline V gene. Trimming shortened V by 0 bases and J by 5 bases, and 13 bases separated the two germline ends. The CDR3 is made up of 15 amino acids. The CDR3 coding sequence is TGTGCCAGCAGCCAAGATCAGGGTGGAGAGTATGGCTACACCTTC. It translates to CASSQDQGGEYGYTF.

The chain recombines TRBV6-1 with TRBJ2-7, with D possibly matching TRBD1 (5 bases). Trimming stripped 0 bases from V and 3 bases from J, with 18 bases between. The CDR3 runs 17 residues. Germline V gene sequence: CDR1 MNHNS, CDR2 SASEGT. The CDR3 nucleotides are TGTGCCAGCAGTGAAGCGCTTTGGGGCAGTAGCAGCTACGAGCAGTACTTC. It specifies CASSEALWGSSSYEQYF.

This sequence joins TRBV5-1 and TRBJ1-2, with 9 bases lining up with TRBD1. Germline assignment: CDR1 SGHRS and CDR2 YFSETQ. The CDR3 consists of 14 residues. The J segment lost 6 bases and the V segment lost 0 bases, leaving 3 bases of the junction unmatched. CDR3 sequence (DNA): TGCGCCAGCAGCTTGGGGACAGGGGTCAATGGCTACACCTTC. Translated, it gives CASSLGTGVNGYTF.